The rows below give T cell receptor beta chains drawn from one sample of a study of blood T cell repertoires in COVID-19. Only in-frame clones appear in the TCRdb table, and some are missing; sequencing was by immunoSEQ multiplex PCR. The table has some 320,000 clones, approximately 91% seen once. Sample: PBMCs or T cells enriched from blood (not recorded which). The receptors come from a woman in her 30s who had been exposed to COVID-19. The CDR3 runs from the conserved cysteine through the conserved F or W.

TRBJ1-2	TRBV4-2	CASSQDHHTANYGYTF
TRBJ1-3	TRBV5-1	CASSLEQALSGNTIYF
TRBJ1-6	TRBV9	CASSLTGTGNSPLHF
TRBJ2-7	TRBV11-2	CASSLVAGNTAHEQYF
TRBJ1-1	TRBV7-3	CASSSQGPRVGGTEAFF
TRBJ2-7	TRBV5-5	CASSLQGGDSYEQYF
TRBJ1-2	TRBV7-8	CASSLAGDRFNYGYTF
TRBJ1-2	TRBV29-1	CSSSWGEGYGYTF
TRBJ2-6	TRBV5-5	CASSPITGTPSGANVLTF
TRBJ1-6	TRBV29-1	CSALQGPNSPLHF
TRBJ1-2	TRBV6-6	CASSWDRLKYGYTF
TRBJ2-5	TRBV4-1	CASSQGALYQETQYF
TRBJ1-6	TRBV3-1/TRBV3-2	CASSQDGASPLHF
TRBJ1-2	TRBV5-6	CASSPRSGGEGYTF
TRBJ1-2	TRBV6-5	CATRTGINYGYTF
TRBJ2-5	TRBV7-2	CASSSHKGGALETQYF
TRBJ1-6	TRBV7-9	CASSLMENSPLHF
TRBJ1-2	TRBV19	CASRADSRLDYGYTF
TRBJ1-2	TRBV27	CASSSRRTGLDYGYTF
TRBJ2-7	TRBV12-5	CASGLGGLSYEQYF
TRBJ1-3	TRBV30	CAWFAGSGNTIYF
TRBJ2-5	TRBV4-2	CASSQDTRGETQYF
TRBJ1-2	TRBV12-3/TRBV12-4	CASGSAGGYGYTF
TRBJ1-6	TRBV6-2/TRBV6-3	CASSTTGVLHF
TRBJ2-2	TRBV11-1	CASSLGRGGPGELFF
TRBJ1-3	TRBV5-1	CASSLGTGLIGNTIYF
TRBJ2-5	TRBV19	CASAGGHRGETQYF
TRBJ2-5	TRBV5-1	CASAPSGRGSETQYF
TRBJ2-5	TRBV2	CARGTGTQETQYF
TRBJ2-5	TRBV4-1	CASSPHKGLGYQETQYF
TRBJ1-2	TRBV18	CASSPRSQGAGEYGYTF
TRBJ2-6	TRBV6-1	CASSETGISGANVLTF
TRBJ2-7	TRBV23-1	CARNGATGQGDYEQYF
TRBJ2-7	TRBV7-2	CASSSPGGQGASYHEQYF
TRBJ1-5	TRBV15	CATSRGRVAYSNQPQHF
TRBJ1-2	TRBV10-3	CATGQAGTTF
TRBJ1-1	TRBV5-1	CASSGSTGVNTEAFF
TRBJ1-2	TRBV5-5	CASSLWQGSGYTF
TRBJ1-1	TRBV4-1	CASSQDRRTGGSEAFF
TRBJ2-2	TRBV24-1	CATSDFGENTGELFF
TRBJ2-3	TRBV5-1	CASSLYRGITDTQYF
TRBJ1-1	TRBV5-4	CASSFGSQTEAFF
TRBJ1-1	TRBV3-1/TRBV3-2	CASSQPGGDTEAFF
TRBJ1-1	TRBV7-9	CASSPGTGTNTEAFF
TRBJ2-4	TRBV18	CASSPLLAGDPLAKNIQYF
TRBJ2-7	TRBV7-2	CASSLSGGVSYEQYF
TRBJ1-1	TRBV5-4	CASSLDTNTEAFF
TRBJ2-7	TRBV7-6	CASSLDLGHSYEQYF
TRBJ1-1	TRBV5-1	CASSLQQVETEAFF
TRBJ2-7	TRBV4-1	CASSPSGTAYEQYF
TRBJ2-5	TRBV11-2	CASSLEGGVDRQYF
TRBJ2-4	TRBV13	CASGRGGEKNIQYF
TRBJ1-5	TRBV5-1	CASSAGQGGQPQHF
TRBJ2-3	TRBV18	CASSRRGGSTDTQYF
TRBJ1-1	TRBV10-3	CAINGDTTNTEAFF
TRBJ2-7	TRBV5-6	CASSLGPQGSYEQYF
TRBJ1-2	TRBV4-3	CASSQEHRGLNYGYTF